This section outlines one T cell receptor (beta chain) sequence together with its context. No antigen is known for it. The sample belongs to a study of T cells expressing NK-cell markers. Study context: Seven of the eight sequenced donors were classified as HCMV-seropositive, and one was classified as seronegative.

General observations from the study: A few donors likewise had their CD3+CD56-NKG2C+ fraction led by these clonotypes. For six donors, the dominant NKG2C+ clonotypes made up about 1.0-7.5% of their CD8+ T cells.

There are 11 residues in the CDR3. Germline V gene lookup returns CDR1 SGHRS and CDR2 YFSETQ. With UMIs, 5'RACE template switching was used to make TCR beta cDNA. No DNA is given; TCRdb re-called the 5' RACE reads and lists each CDR3 protein once. In total, the table holds around 380,000 distinct CDR3 sequences. Material: blood T cells: a sorted CD56 or NKG2C T cell subset, CD4+ or CD8+ T cells, or bulk PBMC T cells (not recorded which). The receptor was derived from a woman aged 50 to 60 in good health. The chain recombines TRBV5-1 with TRBJ2-1. This CDR3 is CASRIDNEQFF.